This T cell receptor beta chain was retrieved from a study of graft-versus-host responses after intestinal transplantation. Whole-study context: Recipients were all induced with anti-thymocyte globulin, then given tacrolimus and steroids for about three years. Findings and limits, study-wide: GvH clones were found in recipient marrow; some appeared first in ileum or blood. An association linked early post-transplant HvG declines with peak circulating GvH clone levels.

For this clone: Its antigen is not identified.

Method: immunoSEQ multiplex PCR; TCRdb's copy keeps in-frame clones and lacks some. This sample has 130,000 or so clones, with over 85% found just once. V dropped 6 bases and J dropped 7 bases, with 15 bases sitting between them. There are 14 residues in the CDR3. The germline CDR1 and CDR2 sequences are WSHSY and SAAADI. This clonotype originated in a human donor who received an intestinal transplant. The rearrangement uses TRBV10-2 and TRBJ1-4; D is perhaps TRBD1 (6 bases). Here the sequenced sample was unstimulated CD4+ T cells sorted from spleen or lymph node cells, taken before intestinal transplant. CDR3 nucleotides: TGCGCCAGCAGGAGGGGGGGGACCCTTGAAAAACTGTTTTTT. It codes for CASRRGGTLEKLFF.